These 6 T cell receptor beta chains share one sample of origin, sequenced in a study of tumor-infiltrating lymphocytes in primary liver carcinoma (TCRdb year 2017). RNA from unsorted whole blood was extracted with TRIzol reagent, and germline DNA was obtained with the DNeasy Blood & Tissue kit. Sequenced on an Illumina HiSeq 2500. TCRbeta-specific cDNA was reverse-transcribed from 500 ng total RNA using a constant-region primer and ProtoScript II reverse transcriptase. The TCRbeta libraries were prepared through three rounds of nested multiplex PCR following a slightly modified ARM-PCR procedure. Each of the first two PCR rounds ran for approximately 10 cycles and used multiplex TRBV1-TRBV30 forward primers together with a Cbeta reverse primer. Through fastp at Q25 and MiXCR, TCRdb rebuilt clones from the public reads, retaining in-frame beta chains. Rows merge per CDR3 protein into single entries with the most common DNA and genes. Within this sample are nearly 200,000 distinct CDR3 sequences, with around three fifths of them counted one time only. The ten top clones hold about 7.1% of the sample.

Sequencing used peripheral blood. The source is a woman aged 55-70 years with primary liver carcinoma and hepatitis B virus infection.

V is TRBV12-3 or TRBV12-4 and J is TRBJ1-2, with D maybe TRBD1 (5 bases). Trimming took 3 bases from V and 2 from J, leaving 13 bases between them. This CDR3 spans 15 amino acids. The CDR3: CASSFLEGTNYGYTF. The CDR3, as DNA: TGTGCCAGCAGTTTCCTCGAGGGGACCAACTATGGCTACACCTTC.

The chain uses TRBV28 and TRBJ2-7; D is perhaps TRBD1 or TRBD2 (5 bases each). Germline V CDR1 and CDR2: MDHEN, SYDVKM. V was clipped by 6 bases and J by 3 bases, with 15 bases between them. The CDR3 spans 14 residues. CDR3 sequence (DNA): TGTGCCAGCAGCCCCGGGACGGAGTTCTACGAGCAGTACTTC. Protein product: CASSPGTEFYEQYF. The variable domain in full, with the rest retrieved from reference TRBV28 and TRBJ2-7, is DVKVTQSSRYLVKRTGEKVFLECVQDMDHENMFWYRQDPGLGLRLIYFSYDVKMKEKGDIPEGYSVSREKKERFSLILESASTNQTSMYLCASSPGTEFYEQYFGPGTRLTVT.

Notes on this clonotype: It is likely a read error, because the conserved phenylalanine at the end of the CDR3 is missing. The rearrangement joins TRBV20-1 to TRBJ2-1; 10 bases fit TRBD2. There are 13 residues in the CDR3. Unmatched junction bases numbered 0, after V lost 1 base and J lost 6 bases. Germline CDR1 and CDR2: DFQATT and SNEGSKA (reference sequence). The DNA of the CDR3 is TGCAGTGCTAGAGGACTAGCGGGCAATGAGCAGTTCTCC. Translating gives CSARGLAGNEQFS.

Comment on this clonotype: A much larger clone sits a single nucleotide away, making a read error possible. The V and J genes are TRBV12-3 or TRBV12-4 and TRBJ1-5; 7 bases line up with TRBD1. The CDR3 runs to 14 residues. CDR3 DNA: TGTACCAGCAGTCAATCAGGGGGTAATCAGCCCCAGCATTTT. It codes for CTSSQSGGNQPQHF.

Notes on this clonotype: Since the CDR3 does not end with the conserved phenylalanine or tryptophan, this likely comes from a read error. V and J are TRBV29-1 and TRBJ2-2; 10 nucleotides align to TRBD2. The junction had 6 bases not matched to a gene; V was cut back by 8 bases and J by 0 bases. The CDR3 sequence is 15 residues long. CDR1 SQVTM and CDR2 ANQGSEA come from the germline V gene. CDR3 nucleotides: TGCAGCCTTGGGACTAGCGCGGCGAACACCGGGGAGCTGTTTGTT. It translates to CSLGTSAANTGELFV.

A note on this clonotype: Just one base apart from a much larger clone, this may be a read error. The rearrangement links TRBV6-1 to TRBJ2-3, with TRBD1 as a possible D gene (6 bases). The V end was cut by 3 bases, the J end by 4 bases, with 11 bases between. This CDR3 is built from 14 residues. CDR1 is MNHNS, CDR2 SASEGT, per germline. CDR3 DNA: TGTGCCAGCAGTGATTGGGGGCGGGCAGATACGCAGTATTTT. It codes for CASSDWGRADTQYF.